The TCR beta chain described here comes from a study of neurological immune-mediated disorders. This clonotype has a count of ten or more. No antigen is known for it. Broader study findings: In HTLV-1-associated myelopathy, TCR clonal expansion was greatest, whereas multiple sclerosis had the least, falling below healthy controls.

The making of cDNA relied on 5'RACE with 10-nucleotide random UMIs. TCRdb re-called the 5' RACE reads with MiXCR, one entry per CDR3 protein. The sample has 60,000 or so distinct CDR3 sequences, about 10% seen once. Germline CDR1 and CDR2: SGHRS and YFSETQ. V was shortened by 4 bases and J by 5 bases, with 15 bases between the two germline ends. The CDR3 spans 14 residues. The rearrangement uses TRBV5-1 and TRBJ2-5, with D perhaps being TRBD1 or TRBD2 (5 bases each). The TCR sequence derives from a man in his 60s in good health. Sequenced material: PBMCs. The CDR3: CASSTGRDLETQYF. CDR3 coding DNA: TGCGCCAGCAGCACCGGACGGGACCTGGAGACCCAGTACTTC. The variable domain in full, completed from reference TRBV5-1 and TRBJ2-5, reads KAGVTQTPRYLIKTRGQQVTLSCSPISGHRSVSWYQQTPGQGLQFLFEYFSETQRNKGNFPGRFSGRQFSNSRSEMNVSTLELGDSALYLCASSTGRDLETQYFGPGTRLLVL.